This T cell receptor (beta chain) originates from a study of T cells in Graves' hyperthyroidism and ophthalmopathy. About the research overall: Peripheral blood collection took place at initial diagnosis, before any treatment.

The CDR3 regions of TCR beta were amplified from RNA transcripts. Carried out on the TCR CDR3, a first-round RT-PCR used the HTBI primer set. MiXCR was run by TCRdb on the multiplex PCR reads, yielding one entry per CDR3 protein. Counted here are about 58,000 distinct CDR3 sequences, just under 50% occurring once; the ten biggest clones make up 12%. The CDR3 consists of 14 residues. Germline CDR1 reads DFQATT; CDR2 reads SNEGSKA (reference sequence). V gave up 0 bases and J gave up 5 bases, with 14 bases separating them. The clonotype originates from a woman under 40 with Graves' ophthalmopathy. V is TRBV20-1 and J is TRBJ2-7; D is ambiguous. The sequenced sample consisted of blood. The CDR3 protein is CSARDFGRADEQYF. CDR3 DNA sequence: TGCAGTGCTAGAGATTTCGGACGGGCTGACGAGCAGTACTTC.